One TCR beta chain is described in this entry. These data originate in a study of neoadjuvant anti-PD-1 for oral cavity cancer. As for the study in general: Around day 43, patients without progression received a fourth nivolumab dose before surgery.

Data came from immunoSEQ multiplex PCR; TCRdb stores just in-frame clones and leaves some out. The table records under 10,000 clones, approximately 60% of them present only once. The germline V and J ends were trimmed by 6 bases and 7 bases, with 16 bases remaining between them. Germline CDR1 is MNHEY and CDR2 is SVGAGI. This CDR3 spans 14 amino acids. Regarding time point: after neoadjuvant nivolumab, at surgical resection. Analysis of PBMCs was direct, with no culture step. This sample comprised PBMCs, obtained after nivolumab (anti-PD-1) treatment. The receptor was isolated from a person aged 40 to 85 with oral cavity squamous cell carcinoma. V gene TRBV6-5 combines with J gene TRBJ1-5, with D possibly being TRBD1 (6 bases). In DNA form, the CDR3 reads TGTGCCAGCAGAGCTTCGGGGGGCTGGCAGCCCCAGCATTTT. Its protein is CASRASGGWQPQHF.